This TCR beta chain was identified in a study of control samples from healthy donors and cancer patients. The CDR3 covers 14 residues. Germline V CDR1 and CDR2: MNHEY, SMNVEV (reference sequence). V was cut by 6 bases and J by 1 base, with 12 bases left in between. The protocol was immunoSEQ multiplex PCR, while the TCRdb copy is restricted to in-frame clones and leaves out a portion. Among about 5,600 clones listed, just under 85% were seen once. Sequenced material: formalin-fixed, paraffin-embedded tissue. The source of this sequence is a female donor with lung cancer. The V and J genes are TRBV27 and TRBJ1-1, with D perhaps matching TRBD1 (6 bases). This CDR3 is CASSLNRANTEAFF. The CDR3 DNA reads as TGTGCCAGCAGCCTTAACAGGGCGAACACTGAAGCTTTCTTT.